This T cell receptor beta chain was sequenced for a study of blood T cell repertoires in COVID-19. The wider study: Researchers got acute and convalescent COVID-19 samples from the United States, Italy and Spain. Sources were T cells, B-cell-depleted T cells, or PBMCs; the material itself was cDNA or gDNA.

The CDR3 spans 12 residues. Germline CDR1 reads WSHSY; CDR2 reads SAAADI. V dropped 6 bases and J dropped 10; count of bases not matched to a gene: 5. Original processing notes: Counts of nucleated cells, estimated from reference gene primer amplification, were obtained. The protocol was immunoSEQ multiplex PCR, while the TCRdb copy is restricted to in-frame clones and leaves out a portion. That table gives V, J and clone size, and the DNA gave D and trimming. Of fewer than 80,000 clones in the sample, around nine tenths were seen once. The sequence was obtained from a human donor in a cohort sampled during active COVID-19. J is TRBJ2-1 and V is TRBV10-2; 8 bases fit TRBD2. The sample taken for sequencing was peripheral blood. The CDR3 DNA sequence: TGCGCCAGCAGCTCGCGGGGGGAAGAGCAGTTCTTC. It specifies CASSSRGEEQFF.